The rows below give T cell receptor beta chains drawn from one sample of a study of T-cell reconstitution after alpha-beta-depleted transplantation in children. Each CDR3 protein is one row after TCRdb ran MiXCR on the PCR reads. The sample yields approximately 100,000 distinct CDR3 sequences, 9% to 15% seen once. The sequencing used PBMCs from the stem cell graft donor, collected from the stem cell graft. All receptors derive from a human donor who donated a stem cell graft to a child with inherited bone marrow failure. Each CDR3 is given with its conserved first and last residue. The order of the fields is V gene, J gene, D gene, clone size, CDR3 DNA, CDR3 protein. A D gene is named only where the DNA matches it firmly. Clone size is not always given. Where it is, it says once, few, many or a class for expanded clones.

TRBV4-2	TRBJ2-3	NA	many	TGTGCCAGCAGCCAAGTAGGGGGGGGGGTAGGAGATACGCAGTATTTT	CASSQVGGGVGDTQYF
TRBV7-2	TRBJ2-7	TRBD2	many	TGTGCCAGCAGCCTCCAATCCACCGGGGGGGCCTCCTCCTACGAGCAGTACTTC	CASSLQSTGGASSYEQYF
TRBV11-2	TRBJ1-2	NA	many	TGTGCCAGCAACATAGAGGGGCTGAACTATGGCTACACCTTC	CASNIEGLNYGYTF
TRBV20-1	TRBJ2-7	TRBD2	NA	TGCAGTGCTAGGCCTAGCGGGGGGTCCGTCGAGCAGTACTTC	CSARPSGGSVEQYF
TRBV4-2	TRBJ1-1	NA	many	TGTGCCAGCACCCCTAGGATTTCTATTAACACTGAAGCTTTCTTT	CASTPRISINTEAFF
TRBV7-8	TRBJ2-7	NA	many	TGTGCCAGCAGCACACGGATATCCTACGAGCAGTACTTC	CASSTRISYEQYF
TRBV6-2/TRBV6-3	TRBJ2-7	NA	many	TGTGCCTCCAGGGGAGAAGGGCACTACGAGCAGTACTTC	CASRGEGHYEQYF
TRBV5-1	TRBJ1-6	NA	many	TGCGCCAGCAGCTTGGTTCCGGCTAGCTCCTATAATTCACCCCTCCACTTT	CASSLVPASSYNSPLHF
TRBV29-1	TRBJ2-7	TRBD1	many	TGCAGCGTAAGGACAGGGGAGTACGAGCAGTACTTC	CSVRTGEYEQYF
TRBV7-2	TRBJ2-5	NA	many	TGTGCCAGCAGCTACAATCAGGGTTCGGAGACCCAGTACTTC	CASSYNQGSETQYF
TRBV23-1	TRBJ2-5	NA	NA	TGCGCCAGCAGTTCTAAAGCGGTGGGAGCAGAGACCCAGTACTTC	CASSSKAVGAETQYF
TRBV19	TRBJ1-2	TRBD1	many	TGTGCCACTATCGACAGGGCCTTTGATGGCTACACCTTC	CATIDRAFDGYTF
TRBV7-2	TRBJ1-3	NA	many	TGTGCCAGCAGCTCCCTCTCTGGAAACACCATATATTTT	CASSSLSGNTIYF
TRBV7-3	TRBJ2-5	NA	few	TGTGCCAGCAGCAGAACGACCGGGACCTTGGAGACCCAGTACTTC	CASSRTTGTLETQYF
TRBV12-2	TRBJ2-7	NA	NA	TGTGCAAGTCGCTTAGGAACCTATAGCGGGGCCAACTACGAGCAGTACTTC	CASRLGTYSGANYEQYF
TRBV12-3/TRBV12-4	TRBJ1-5	TRBD1	many	TGTGCCACTGCGGGGACAGGTCATCAGCCCCAGCATTTT	CATAGTGHQPQHF
TRBV29-1	TRBJ2-5	NA	many	TGCAGCGTTGAAGATCACAGGGTAGGGGAGACCCATTACTTC	CSVEDHRVGETHYF
TRBV4-3	TRBJ2-3	NA	few	TGCGCCAGCAGCCAAGGACGGGCGCGGGGGCGCGCAGATACGCAGTATTTT	CASSQGRARGRADTQYF
TRBV6-6	TRBJ2-7	NA	NA	TGTGCCAGCAGTTATACAGGGACCTACGAGCAGTACTTC	CASSYTGTYEQYF
TRBV28	TRBJ2-7	NA	many	TGTGCCAGCAGTTCCTCCCAAGGAGCAGCGGTCCATCCCTACGAGCAGTACTTC	CASSSSQGAAVHPYEQYF
TRBV11-1	TRBJ2-1	NA	many	TGTGCCAGCAGCCCCACGAGGAACGAGCAGTTCTTC	CASSPTRNEQFF
TRBV12-3/TRBV12-4	TRBJ2-6	NA	many	TGTGCCAGCAGTTTAGAGGGGACTGGGGCCAACGTCCTGACTTTC	CASSLEGTGANVLTF
TRBV11-1	TRBJ2-3	TRBD1	NA	TGTGCCAGCAGCTTAAGGGGGACAGGAGTGTATTTT	CASSLRGTGVYF
TRBV20-1	TRBJ1-2	NA	many	TGCAGTGTCACAACAGAGAACTATGGCTACACCTTC	CSVTTENYGYTF
TRBV20-1	TRBJ1-2	TRBD1	few	TGCAGTGCGCGGCCCCCCGGGACAGTGTATGGCTACACCTTC	CSARPPGTVYGYTF
TRBV12-3/TRBV12-4	TRBJ2-2	TRBD1	many	TGTGCCAGCAGGGCCGGGACAGCCACCGGGGAGCTGTTTTTT	CASRAGTATGELFF
TRBV13	TRBJ2-4	NA	few	TGTGCCAGCAGCTTAGGGGCTGAGAACATTCAGTACTTC	CASSLGAENIQYF
TRBV4-2	TRBJ2-2	TRBD2	many	TGTGCCAGCAGCCAAGATCCGGTCGGCGGGGGCGGGGAGCTGTTTTTT	CASSQDPVGGGGELFF
TRBV29-1	TRBJ2-7	NA	many	TGCAGCGTTACACAGGGTCAAAGCTACGAGCAGTACTTC	CSVTQGQSYEQYF
TRBV18	TRBJ2-7	NA	few	TGTGCCAGCTCACCGACGCCGCCTCCGGCCACGGGGTCCGAGCAGTACTTC	CASSPTPPPATGSEQYF
TRBV30	TRBJ1-2	NA	NA	TGTGCCTGGAGTGTTGTGTCCCCCAGGCAGGGACGAGGCTACACCTTC	CAWSVVSPRQGRGYTF
TRBV7-9	TRBJ2-2	NA	many	TGTGCCAGCACCGGGGTGGAGAACACCGGGGAGCTGTTTTTT	CASTGVENTGELFF
TRBV5-1	TRBJ2-7	NA	many	TGCGCCAGCAGCTTGGATGGAGGGTCCTCCTACGAGCAGTACTTC	CASSLDGGSSYEQYF
TRBV6-1	TRBJ2-2	TRBD1	NA	TGTGCCAGCACCTCCCTGGCAGGGGGCGCCGGGGAGCTGTTTTTT	CASTSLAGGAGELFF
TRBV20-1	TRBJ2-7	TRBD2	many	TGCAGTGCTAACCCTTCTAGCGGCGCCTTGGAAGAGCAGTACTTC	CSANPSSGALEEQYF
TRBV10-3	TRBJ1-3	TRBD1	many	TGTGCCACCGGTCCCCGCGGACAGGCGGGAAACACCATATATTTT	CATGPRGQAGNTIYF
TRBV12-3/TRBV12-4	TRBJ2-1	NA	many	TGTGCCAGCAGTCGGGGAGGGGGGCTCTACAATGAGCAGTTCTTC	CASSRGGGLYNEQFF
TRBV28	TRBJ2-7	NA	many	TGTGCCAGCAGTTTATCTGGCTATACCTACGAGCAGTACTTC	CASSLSGYTYEQYF
TRBV7-2	TRBJ2-3	TRBD2	many	TGTGCCAGCAGTCGAAGCGGGGGAACAGATACGCAGTATTTT	CASSRSGGTDTQYF
TRBV10-3	TRBJ1-2	TRBD1	many	TGTGCCATCAGTCATGGACAGGGGGATGGCTACACCTTC	CAISHGQGDGYTF
TRBV30	TRBJ2-3	TRBD1	NA	TGTGCCTGGGGACAGGGGTCTGGTTTAGTAGATACGCAGTATTTT	CAWGQGSGLVDTQYF
TRBV20-1	TRBJ2-4	TRBD2	many	TGCAGTGCTAGCATGGTCGGGGGGGGTCGGTACTTC	CSASMVGGGRYF